This T cell receptor beta chain was identified in a study of Ad26.COV2.S vaccination and SARS-CoV-2 variants. Study details: The donor belonged to the COV1001 Ad26.COV2.S trial arm.

V was clipped by 7 bases and J by 7 bases, with 26 bases between them. The CDR3 has 16 amino acids. Germline V gene sequence: CDR1 SGHRS, CDR2 YFSETQ. Repertoires were generated with immunoSEQ multiplex PCR, while TCRdb's copy carries only in-frame clones and drops some. The sample has about 440,000 clones; roughly 85% are singletons. Study-wide findings and caveats: Non-spike TCR breadth showed similarity between vaccine and placebo recipients.

As regards this clone: Its cognate antigen is unknown.

The treatment was: 15 to 20 received Ad26.COV2.S at low or high dose, single or two shots; about 5 received placebo; per-sample allocation not given. Sampling occurred on day 63 after the first vaccine or placebo injection. Donation was by an adult aged 18-55 years who was in Boston. This TCR was recovered from a person between 18 and 59 years old who received the Ad26.COV2.S COVID-19 vaccine or a placebo. The source was peripheral blood, collected in a trial of Ad26.COV2.S vaccine versus placebo. The chain couples TRBV5-1 to TRBJ1-2; D is perhaps TRBD1 (5 bases). CDR3 nucleotides: TGCGCCAGCGTTCAATCCCCAGGGAATGAAGGTAGTGGCTACACCTTC. Encoded protein: CASVQSPGNEGSGYTF. Variable domain in full (rest from reference TRBV5-1 and TRBJ1-2): KAGVTQTPRYLIKTRGQQVTLSCSPISGHRSVSWYQQTPGQGLQFLFEYFSETQRNKGNFPGRFSGRQFSNSRSEMNVSTLELGDSALYLCASVQSPGNEGSGYTFGSGTRLTVV.